This T cell receptor (beta chain) was recovered during a study of CD8 T cells in ankylosing spondylitis. The study, taken as a whole, reports: Reportedly, disease-linked clones are significantly enriched in ankylosing spondylitis patients' matched synovial fluid. A TCR beta motif of fewer than ten highly homologous variants appeared characteristic of ankylosing spondylitis blood.

To note about this clonotype: As yet, its antigen is unknown. A much more abundant neighbour one base away suggests this may be a read error.

V shed 6 bases and J shed 6 bases, with 19 bases lying between them. CDR3 length: 15 residues. TCRdb processed the 5' RACE reads anew with MiXCR; each CDR3 protein has one entry. The table includes a few hundred thousand distinct CDR3 sequences, roughly 12% detected once. The chain uses TRBV12-3 or TRBV12-4 and TRBJ2-3; D might be TRBD2 (6 bases). The sequence came from a female donor with ankylosing spondylitis or in good health (not recorded which). The sequenced material came from blood, either unsorted or a sorted T cell fraction (not recorded which). The CDR3 nucleotides are TGTGCCAGCAGCTCACAGTTGTCGGGAGTCGATACGCAGTATTTT. Translating it yields CASSSQLSGVDTQYF.